Listed here are 20 T cell receptor beta chains from one sample, sequenced in a study of CD8 T cells in ankylosing spondylitis. Study-wide points: A TCR beta motif of about eight highly homologous variants seemed to mark ankylosing spondylitis blood.

These receptors' targets are unknown. TCRdb called the 5' RACE reads again in MiXCR, with one record for every CDR3 protein. There are about 540,000 distinct CDR3 sequences in the sample; about 13% occur only once, and about 6.5% lies in the top ten. Material: blood, either unsorted or a sorted T cell fraction (not recorded which). Receptors were obtained from a male donor with ankylosing spondylitis.

This clonotype was counted ten times or more. The genes are TRBV7-9 and TRBJ2-1; TRBD1 agrees at 8 bases. In germline, CDR1 is SEHNR, CDR2 FQNEAQ (reference sequence). This CDR3 region has 16 residues. Trimming at V came to 2 bases and at J to 9 bases, leaving 12 bases not matched to a gene. CDR3 loop: CASSLIGTGLQGEQFF. In nucleotides, the CDR3 is TGTGCCAGCAGCTTAATCGGGACAGGCCTTCAAGGTGAGCAGTTCTTC.

The chain recombines TRBV28 with TRBJ1-4; no clear D gene. The V gene's germline CDR1 is MDHEN and CDR2 SYDVKM. The CDR3 covers 17 residues. Trimming took 6 bases from V and 4 from J, leaving 21 bases between them. This CDR3 reads CASSSWQLDTFNEKLFF. The CDR3 DNA is TGTGCCAGCAGCTCTTGGCAGCTCGACACTTTTAATGAAAAACTGTTTTTT.

This clonotype occurred a few times. The J gene is TRBJ2-7, the V gene TRBV20-1; 11 bases match TRBD2. V shed 1 base and J 2 bases; nucleotides not matched to a gene: 13. Per the germline V gene, CDR1 is DFQATT and CDR2 is SNEGSKA (reference sequence). The CDR3 has 18 residues. The CDR3 protein is CSARGLEIAGGPPYEQYF. In DNA form, the CDR3 reads TGCAGTGCTAGAGGCCTAGAAATAGCGGGAGGGCCCCCCTACGAGCAGTACTTC.

The table lists this clonotype with many counts. V gene TRBV3-1 combines with J gene TRBJ2-7; 9 bases fit TRBD2. V was pared by 6 bases and J by 4 bases, with 10 bases of the junction left unmatched. The CDR3 has 15 amino acids. Germline CDR1 reads LGHDT; CDR2 reads YNNKEL (reference sequence). CDR3 residues: CASSYSGTSWYEQYF. The CDR3 coding sequence is TGTGCCAGCAGTTACTCCGGGACTAGCTGGTACGAGCAGTACTTC.

The chain is built from TRBV7-9 and TRBJ2-5; D tentatively reads TRBD1 or TRBD2 (5 bases each). Trimming removed 2 bases at V and 1 base at J, with 14 bases between. This CDR3 comprises 16 residues. In germline, CDR1 is SEHNR, CDR2 FQNEAQ (reference sequence). CDR3 nucleotide sequence: TGTGCCAGCAGCTTATTGGGGGTCAGCCCCCAAGAGACCCAGTACTTC. Residues: CASSLLGVSPQETQYF. The full variable domain, in which reference TRBV7-9 and TRBJ2-5 provide the parts outside the CDR3, is DTGVSQNPRHKITKRGQNVTFRCDPISEHNRLYWYRQTLGQGPEFLTYFQNEAQLEKSRLLSDRFSAERPKGSFSTLEIQRTEQGDSAMYLCASSLLGVSPQETQYFGPGTRLLVL.

V gene TRBV18 combines with J gene TRBJ2-7, with TRBD1 matching 9 bases. V dropped 2 bases and J dropped 4; count of bases not matched to a gene: 6. Looked up from germline, CDR1 is KGHSH and CDR2 is LQKENI. The CDR3 length is 15 residues. The CDR3 loop is CASSPAGQGRYEQYV. CDR3 DNA sequence: TGTGCCAGCTCACCAGCGGGACAGGGAAGATACGAGCAGTACGTC.

This clonotype was seen more than once but under ten times. The J gene is TRBJ2-1, the V gene TRBV12-3 or TRBV12-4; no definite D call. The V end was cut by 8 bases, the J end by 9 bases, with 11 bases between. CDR3 length: 11 residues. The CDR3: CASGVRSEQFF. As DNA, the CDR3 is TGTGCCAGCGGGGTAAGGAGTGAGCAGTTCTTC.

This clonotype was observed a handful of times. CDR3 sequence reads: CSARESGTFSYEQYF. CDR3 nucleotides: TGCAGTGCTAGAGAGAGCGGGACATTCTCCTACGAGCAGTACTTC. J is TRBJ2-7 and V is TRBV20-1; D possibly corresponds to TRBD2 (7 bases). This CDR3 has 15 residues. CDR1 and CDR2 from the germline V gene are DFQATT and SNEGSKA (reference sequence). Trimming took off 0 bases at V and 0 bases at J, with 12 bases between the two ends.

There are a few counts of this clonotype. Mismatch with germline at one junction end may stem from a read error. The chain carries TRBV13 and TRBJ2-3, with D maybe TRBD2 (5 bases). Germline assignment: CDR1 PRHDT and CDR2 FYEKMQ (reference sequence). This CDR3 is 14 amino acids long. In DNA form, the CDR3 reads TGTGCCAGCAGCTTGGGCCCTAGCACAGAAACGCAGTATTTT. Translation gives CASSLGPSTETQYF.

This chain uses TRBV6-2 or TRBV6-3 with TRBJ1-1; 7 bases align to TRBD1. The CDR3 sequence is 13 residues long. The trim removed 6 bases at V and 5 bases at J, leaving 6 bases unmatched. Germline V gene lookup returns CDR1 MNHEY and CDR2 SVGEGT. The chain's CDR3 is CASRDREGTEAFF. The CDR3 DNA is TGTGCCAGCAGAGACAGGGAAGGAACTGAAGCTTTCTTT.

The rearrangement links TRBV5-6 to TRBJ2-7, with D tentatively TRBD1 or TRBD2 (5 bases each). The V end was cut by 4 bases, the J end by 6 bases, with 14 bases between. The CDR3 contains 13 residues. The V gene's germline CDR1 is SGHDT and CDR2 YYEEEE. The CDR3 loop is CASSLRGGGEQYF. As DNA, the CDR3 is TGTGCCAGCAGCCTGAGGGGCGGAGGCGAGCAGTACTTC. Drawing the rest from reference TRBV5-6 and TRBJ2-7, the complete variable domain is DAGVTQSPTHLIKTRGQQVTLRCSPKSGHDTVSWYQQALGQGPQFIFQYYEEEERQRGNFPDRFSGHQFPNYSSELNVNALLLGDSALYLCASSLRGGGEQYFGPGTRLTVT.

The chain joins TRBV11-2 to TRBJ1-2, with D uncertain. This CDR3 is 14 amino acids long. The V and J ends lost 2 bases and 0 bases respectively, with 7 bases between them. Germline CDR1 SGHAT, CDR2 FQNNGV. In nucleotides, the CDR3 is TGTGCCAGCAGCTTATGGGCCACTAACTATGGCTACACCTTC. The encoded protein is CASSLWATNYGYTF.

This clonotype was detected ten times or more. The chain recombines TRBV27 with TRBJ2-1, with 11 nucleotides matching TRBD2. The CDR3 length is 21 residues. Germline V lookup: CDR1 MNHEY, CDR2 SMNVEV (reference sequence). The junction had 18 bases not matched to a gene; V was cut back by 3 bases and J by 2 bases. CDR3 sequence: CASSFSGLAGAPDPAYNEQFF. CDR3 nucleotides: TGTGCCAGCAGTTTTTCAGGACTAGCGGGCGCCCCGGATCCCGCCTACAATGAGCAGTTCTTC.

In this sample, this clonotype turned up a few times. The rearrangement joins TRBV9 to TRBJ1-2; no reliable D call. The CDR3 totals 13 residues. The V and J ends lost 4 bases and 7 bases respectively, with 14 bases between them. In germline, CDR1 is SGDLS, CDR2 YYNGEE. The CDR3 sequence: CASSPYQLSGYTF. The CDR3 coding sequence is TGTGCCAGCAGCCCCTACCAGTTATCTGGCTACACCTTC. The variable domain in full, with the rest retrieved from reference TRBV9 and TRBJ1-2, is DSGVTQTPKHLITATGQRVTLRCSPRSGDLSVYWYQQSLDQGLQFLIQYYNGEERAKGNILERFSAQQFPDLHSELNLSSLELGDSALYFCASSPYQLSGYTFGSGTRLTVV.

This clonotype was observed a few times. The V call is TRBV12-3 or TRBV12-4, the J call TRBJ2-3; TRBD2 matches 15 bases. Trimming removed 5 bases from V and 6 bases from J; junction bases left unmatched: 9. This CDR3 comprises 17 residues. As DNA, the CDR3 is TGTGCCAGCAGTCCCGGACTAGCGGGAGGGTCGGGGGATACGCAGTATTTT. Amino acids: CASSPGLAGGSGDTQYF.

This clonotype was found a few times. The chain employs TRBV5-1 and TRBJ2-2, with 13 positions matching TRBD2. Losses at the gene ends were 4 bases for V and 7 bases for J; bases not matched to a gene: 10. The CDR3 consists of 17 residues. Germline CDR1 is SGHRS and CDR2 is YFSETQ. The CDR3 nucleotides are TGCGCCAGCAGCCTAGGACTAGCGGGAGTATTTGGCGGGGAGCTGTTTTTT. Translating it yields CASSLGLAGVFGGELFF.

J is TRBJ1-2 and V is TRBV20-1, with D possibly being TRBD1 (5 bases). This CDR3 has 16 amino acids. Germline V gene sequence: CDR1 DFQATT, CDR2 SNEGSKA (reference sequence). Trimming left V 3 bases short and J 0 bases short, with 17 bases between. The CDR3 DNA reads as TGCAGTGCTAGGGGTCAGGGCGAGGGATCTAACTATGGCTACACCTTC. This translates into CSARGQGEGSNYGYTF.

This clonotype was detected ten times or more. CDR3 residues: CASSQGSIAGAYEQYF. DNA for the CDR3: TGTGCCAGCAGCCAAGGTTCGATAGCGGGAGCCTACGAGCAGTACTTC. This chain connects TRBV3-1 to TRBJ2-7; 9 bases are shared with TRBD2. Losses at the gene ends were 1 base for V and 2 bases for J; bases not matched to a gene: 6. The CDR3 contains 16 residues. Germline V CDR1 and CDR2: LGHDT, YNNKEL (reference sequence).

The chain couples TRBV6-1 to TRBJ1-3; perhaps TRBD1 as D (6 bases). CDR1 and CDR2 from the germline V gene are MNHNS and SASEGT. CDR3 length: 14 residues. V lost 6 bases to trimming and J lost 2 bases, with 11 bases between them. DNA for the CDR3: TGTGCCAGCAGGAGCGGGGGGCCTGGAAACACCATATATTTT. Amino acid sequence: CASRSGGPGNTIYF.

This clonotype has more than one count but fewer than ten. This rearrangement joins TRBV18 to TRBJ1-2; D call uncertain. The CDR3 totals 14 residues. Germline V lookup: CDR1 KGHSH, CDR2 LQKENI. Trimming took 3 bases from V and 2 from J, leaving 10 bases between them. CDR3 in DNA: TGTGCCAGCTCACCGGGATTAGCCAACTATGGCTACACCTTC. It codes for CASSPGLANYGYTF.